The rows below give T cell receptor beta chains drawn from one sample of a study of T-cell reconstitution after alpha-beta-depleted transplantation in children. From the PCR reads, TCRdb called clonotypes with MiXCR, one entry per CDR3 protein. The table records roughly 300,000 distinct CDR3 sequences, more than 9% of them present only once. This specimen consisted of peripheral blood, obtained 180 days after TCRalphabeta/CD19-depleted stem cell transplant. The receptors were gathered from a male patient aged 2-15 years who had a stem cell transplant for chronic granulomatous disease, so the T cells may come from the graft donor. CDR3s include the opening cysteine and the closing phenylalanine or tryptophan. A D gene is named only where the DNA matches it firmly. The size field is filled for only some rows; it gives once, few, many or a size class.

size | J | V | D | CDR3 | DNA
many | TRBJ2-3 | TRBV7-9 | TRBD2 | CASSVPLGGSGTDTQYF | TGTGCCAGCAGCGTACCCCTCGGCGGGAGCGGGACAGATACGCAGTATTTT
medium-sized | TRBJ2-1 | TRBV24-1 | - | CATTPGEYNEQFF | TGTGCCACCACCCCAGGGGAGTACAATGAGCAGTTCTTC
many | TRBJ2-3 | TRBV7-9 | - | CATSSTRTDTQYF | TGTGCCACCTCTTCCACCCGCACAGATACGCAGTATTTT
many | TRBJ2-1 | TRBV7-8 | TRBD1 | CASSSRGTRPNEQFF | TGTGCCAGCAGCTCCAGGGGGACAAGGCCAAATGAGCAGTTCTTC
many | TRBJ2-7 | TRBV29-1 | TRBD2 | CSVSPSGSSYEQYF | TGCAGCGTCTCCCCTAGCGGGAGTTCCTACGAGCAGTACTTC
many | TRBJ2-2 | TRBV5-1 | - | CASSLGWLAQTGELFF | TGCGCCAGCAGCTTGGGGTGGCTAGCCCAGACCGGGGAGCTGTTTTTT
many | TRBJ1-1 | TRBV6-4 | TRBD1 | CASAVGTGTEAFF | TGTGCCAGCGCGGTGGGGACAGGAACTGAAGCTTTCTTT
- | TRBJ2-7 | TRBV27 | TRBD2 | CASLGTSGRVYEQYF | TGTGCCAGCCTTGGGACTAGCGGGAGGGTCTACGAGCAGTACTTC
many | TRBJ2-1 | TRBV29-1 | TRBD2 | CSVAAGVGNEQFF | TGCAGCGTTGCGGCGGGAGTAGGCAATGAGCAGTTCTTC
many | TRBJ2-7 | TRBV6-2/TRBV6-3 | - | CASSYSESYEQYF | TGTGCCAGCAGTTACTCGGAGAGCTACGAGCAGTACTTC
many | TRBJ2-5 | TRBV5-6 | TRBD1 | CASSLLDRDQETQYF | TGTGCCAGCAGCTTGCTGGACAGGGATCAAGAGACCCAGTACTTC
many | TRBJ2-2 | TRBV5-5 | - | CASSPDYNTGELFF | TGTGCCAGCAGCCCGGACTACAACACCGGGGAGCTGTTTTTT
few | TRBJ2-1 | TRBV5-1 | - | CASSTGLGTRLGQFF | TGCGCCAGCAGCACAGGATTGGGGACCCGCCTAGGGCAGTTCTTC
many | TRBJ2-7 | TRBV27 | - | CASRDLGGYEQYF | TGTGCCAGCAGGGACCTGGGGGGCTACGAGCAGTACTTC
many | TRBJ2-5 | TRBV7-9 | - | CASSLALQQRKETQYF | TGTGCCAGCAGCTTAGCGTTACAACAGAGGAAAGAGACCCAGTACTTC
- | TRBJ1-5 | TRBV19 | - | CASSTSAGNGNQPQHF | TGTGCCAGTAGTACCTCCGCAGGGAACGGCAATCAGCCCCAGCATTTT
many | TRBJ2-1 | TRBV20-1 | TRBD2 | CSARSLWTSGNYNEQFF | TGCAGTGCTAGATCCTTATGGACTAGCGGGAACTACAATGAGCAGTTCTTC
once | TRBJ1-3 | TRBV19 | - | CASSIGGLLSGNTIYF | TGTGCCAGTAGTATCGGAGGGCTCCTCTCTGGAAACACCATATATTTT
few | TRBJ2-5 | TRBV12-3/TRBV12-4 | - | CASRRPGPPQETQYF | TGTGCCAGCAGGAGACCCGGACCGCCACAAGAGACCCAGTACTTC
many | TRBJ2-1 | TRBV30 | - | CAWRGTNSYNEQFF | TGTGCCTGGAGGGGCACAAACTCCTACAATGAGCAGTTCTTC
many | TRBJ2-5 | TRBV10-3 | TRBD1 | CAISRTGRETQYF | TGTGCCATCAGTCGGACAGGAAGAGAGACCCAGTACTTC
many | TRBJ1-3 | TRBV5-1 | - | CASSLYSSGNTIYF | TGCGCCAGCAGCTTATACAGCTCTGGAAACACCATATATTTT
many | TRBJ1-1 | TRBV15 | - | CATSSRQATEAFF | TGTGCCACCAGCAGTCGACAGGCGACTGAAGCTTTCTTT
many | TRBJ2-5 | TRBV5-6 | - | CASSFQGGARGETQYF | TGTGCCAGCAGCTTCCAGGGTGGTGCGAGGGGAGAGACCCAGTACTTC
many | TRBJ2-7 | TRBV2 | - | CASSEGIRSYEQYF | TGTGCCAGCAGTGAAGGGATCCGCTCCTACGAGCAGTACTTC
many | TRBJ1-5 | TRBV6-1 | - | CASSELSQQPQHF | TGTGCCAGCAGTGAACTATCTCAGCAGCCCCAGCATTTT
many | TRBJ2-1 | TRBV5-1 | TRBD2 | CASSSNPGLALLVEQFF | TGCGCCAGCAGCTCCAACCCGGGACTAGCGCTTCTGGTGGAGCAGTTCTTC
many | TRBJ2-5 | TRBV20-1 | - | CSARWQTQETQYF | TGCAGTGCCAGGTGGCAGACACAAGAGACCCAGTACTTC
many | TRBJ2-2 | TRBV10-1 | - | CASSAGSSNTGELFF | TGCGCCAGCAGTGCGGGCAGCTCGAACACCGGGGAGCTGTTTTTT
many | TRBJ1-3 | TRBV29-1 | - | CSVVEGSAGNTIYF | TGCAGCGTAGTTGAGGGTTCGGCTGGAAACACCATATATTTT
many | TRBJ2-5 | TRBV5-1 | TRBD1 | CASSLGETGGGETQYF | TGCGCCAGCAGCTTGGGCGAGACAGGGGGCGGAGAGACCCAGTACTTC
many | TRBJ2-3 | TRBV28 | TRBD1 | CASSLSGRGPDTQYF | TGTGCCAGCAGTTTATCCGGCAGGGGGCCAGATACGCAGTATTTT
- | TRBJ2-2 | TRBV6-1 | TRBD1 | CASQTTWTGRMSSGELFF | TGTGCCAGCCAAACAACGTGGACAGGGCGTATGTCGTCCGGGGAGCTGTTTTTT
many | TRBJ2-1 | TRBV7-9 | - | CASSLAVGHNEQFF | TGTGCCAGCAGCTTAGCAGTCGGACACAATGAGCAGTTCTTC
many | TRBJ2-6 | TRBV28 | - | CASSLLGHLNSGANVLTF | TGTGCCAGCAGTTTACTGGGACACCTTAACTCTGGGGCCAACGTCCTGACTTTC
many | TRBJ1-3 | TRBV20-1 | - | CSARDPQGRKRTIYF | TGCAGTGCTAGAGATCCGCAGGGGCGAAAACGCACCATATATTTT
many | TRBJ2-4 | TRBV6-5 | - | CASSYIPPDRAKNIQYF | TGTGCCAGCAGCTACATCCCCCCGGACAGAGCCAAAAACATTCAGTACTTC
many | TRBJ2-1 | TRBV3-1 | - | CASSQDRIINEQFF | TGTGCCAGCAGCCAAGACCGGATAATCAATGAGCAGTTCTTC
many | TRBJ2-1 | TRBV11-3 | TRBD2 | CASSLVSGRENEQFF | TGTGCCAGCAGCTTAGTTAGCGGGAGGGAGAATGAGCAGTTCTTC
many | TRBJ2-3 | TRBV10-3 | - | CAINQGVDTQYF | TGTGCCATCAACCAGGGCGTAGATACGCAGTATTTT
many | TRBJ2-3 | TRBV27 | TRBD1 | CATHRGSGTLTDTQYF | TGTGCCACCCACAGGGGGTCAGGCACCCTCACAGATACGCAGTATTTT
many | TRBJ2-1 | TRBV24-1 | - | CATSDLIRGEQFF | TGTGCCACCAGTGATTTGATCCGGGGTGAGCAGTTCTTC
many | TRBJ2-5 | TRBV20-1 | TRBD2 | CSARELAEEETQYF | TGCAGTGCTAGAGAACTAGCGGAAGAAGAGACCCAGTACTTC
many | TRBJ1-6 | TRBV9 | - | CASRGDYNSPLHF | TGTGCCAGCAGGGGGGATTATAATTCACCCCTCCACTTT